A single sample is the source of the 12 T cell receptor beta chains below, sequenced in a study of low-dose radiotherapy and immunotherapy resistance in tumors. Time point: after trial treatment. Treatment reported: LDRT plus nivolumab, ipilimumab, low-dose cyclophosphamide and aspirin (RACIN trial). Primers targeting TRAV and TRBV primed first-strand cDNA, covering alpha and beta chains. TCRs were amplified for roughly 20 PCR cycles with a constant-region primer and V-primer adapter. TCRdb ran MiXCR on the reads and lists one entry per CDR3 protein. The sample consists of around 100,000 distinct CDR3 sequences, roughly 20% of them appearing once. Specimen: PBMCs, collected after low-dose radiotherapy plus immunotherapy. The receptors originated from a female donor with ovarian cancer.

This clonotype was seen repeatedly, ten times or more. V gene TRBV18 combines with J gene TRBJ2-1; 7 bases align to TRBD1. From germline, CDR1 is KGHSH and CDR2 LQKENI. V was clipped by 1 base and J by 3 bases; unmatched bases: 0. The CDR3 runs to 14 residues. CDR3 nucleotides: TGTGCCAGCTCACCACGGGACAGCTACAATGAGCAGTTCTTC. It codes for CASSPRDSYNEQFF.

At least ten counts were recorded for this clonotype. The chain carries TRBV20-1 and TRBJ2-1, with 11 bases lining up with TRBD2. CDR1 DFQATT and CDR2 SNEGSKA come from the germline V gene (reference sequence). This CDR3 is 15 amino acids long. After removal of 6 bases from V and 7 bases from J, the junction contained 11 bases not matched to a gene. The CDR3 sequence: CSAPPSGGRGNEQFF. The CDR3 DNA reads TGCAGTGCGCCCCCTAGCGGGGGGAGGGGGAATGAGCAGTTCTTC.

This clonotype appeared many times. The chain couples TRBV24-1 to TRBJ2-1; D tentatively fits TRBD1 or TRBD2 (5 bases each). This CDR3 contains 14 residues. Trimming stripped 7 bases from V and 4 bases from J, with 13 bases between. Germline V gene lookup returns CDR1 KGHDR and CDR2 SFDVKD. The CDR3 protein is CATSNSGPYNEQFF. The CDR3 DNA sequence: TGTGCCACCAGCAACTCGGGACCTTACAATGAGCAGTTCTTC.

This clonotype was seen repeatedly, ten times or more. V usage is TRBV28 and J usage is TRBJ2-7; the D gene is possibly TRBD2 (6 bases). V gave up 4 bases and J gave up 2 bases, with 12 bases separating them. CDR1 and CDR2 from the germline V gene are MDHEN and SYDVKM. This CDR3 comprises 14 residues. The CDR3 DNA reads as TGTGCCAGCAGTTCCGCGCCGGGAGCCTACGAGCAGTACTTC. Its translation: CASSSAPGAYEQYF.

This clonotype was seen many times. The chain couples TRBV11-2 to TRBJ2-2, with 10 bases aligning to TRBD2. Per the germline V gene, CDR1 is SGHAT and CDR2 is FQNNGV. This CDR3 has 16 amino acids. V lost 2 bases and J lost 4; bases outside the gene matches: 4. Written as DNA, the CDR3 is TGTGCCAGCAGCTTACTTCTAGCGGGGGTCACCGGGGAGCTGTTTTTT. Its translation: CASSLLLAGVTGELFF.

This clonotype was counted many times. The chain employs TRBV2 and TRBJ1-2, with TRBD1 matching 7 bases. This CDR3 comprises 14 residues. The ends lost 6 bases at V and 6 bases at J; junction bases unmatched: 10. Looked up from germline, CDR1 is SNHLY and CDR2 is FYNNEI. In DNA form, the CDR3 reads TGTGCCAGCAGCTCAGTGACAGGGACGGATGGCTACACCTTC. It specifies CASSSVTGTDGYTF.

This chain connects TRBV6-2 or TRBV6-3 to TRBJ1-5; no clear D gene. CDR1 is MNHEY and CDR2 is SVGEGT in the germline V gene. Deletions cut 6 bases from V and 2 bases from J, with 17 bases between. This CDR3 is built from 16 residues. The CDR3, as DNA: TGTGCCAGCAGCATGGGAGTTGAATACGGCAATCAGCCCCAGCATTTT. Translating it yields CASSMGVEYGNQPQHF.

This clonotype showed up many times. The rearrangement links TRBV29-1 to TRBJ1-1; D perhaps matches TRBD1 (6 bases). Per germline, CDR1 SQVTM and CDR2 ANQGSEA. The CDR3 loop spans 17 amino acids. V dropped 3 bases and J dropped 1 base, with 21 bases sitting between them. CDR3 DNA sequence: TGCAGCGTTGAGGGCGGGGTGGCAGGGGTTTCGAACACTGAAGCTTTCTTT. Translation gives CSVEGGVAGVSNTEAFF. Together with reference TRBV29-1 and TRBJ1-1, the CDR3 gives the full variable domain: SAVISQKPSRDICQRGTSLTIQCQVDSQVTMMFWYRQQPGQSLTLIATANQGSEATYESGFVIDKFPISRPNLTFSTLTVSNMSPEDSSIYLCSVEGGVAGVSNTEAFFGQGTRLTVV.

This clonotype was seen many times. V gene TRBV5-4 combines with J gene TRBJ1-1; D gene ambiguous. Trimming removed 2 bases from V and 3 bases from J, with 11 bases in between. Germline CDR1 and CDR2: SGHNT and YYREEE (reference sequence). The CDR3 sequence is 14 residues long. The CDR3: CASSFDPAYTEAFF. The CDR3 DNA follows: TGTGCCAGCAGCTTCGACCCAGCGTACACTGAAGCTTTCTTT.

The table lists this clonotype with many counts. This chain joins TRBV7-8 and TRBJ1-2; D possibly corresponds to TRBD1 (5 bases). The CDR3 has 15 residues. The germline CDR1 and CDR2 sequences are SGHVS and FQNEAQ. Trimming left V 0 bases short and J 3 bases short, with 11 bases between. The CDR3 sequence is CASSLAGGWDYGYTF. The CDR3 coding sequence is TGTGCCAGCAGCTTAGCGGGGGGATGGGACTATGGCTACACCTTC.

This clonotype was counted ten times or more. The chain employs TRBV12-3 or TRBV12-4 and TRBJ1-4; D possibly corresponds to TRBD1 (5 bases). CDR3 length: 15 amino acids. Trimming cost V 4 bases and J 6 bases, with 15 bases left between them. In DNA form, the CDR3 reads TGTGCCAGCAGTTCGATAGCTGGGGGGGATGAAAAACTGTTTTTT. As protein: CASSSIAGGDEKLFF.

Many counts were recorded for this clonotype. This chain connects TRBV30 to TRBJ2-7; D unresolved. Trimming took 2 bases from V and 4 from J, leaving 9 bases between them. Germline-derived CDR1 and CDR2 are GTSNPN and SVGIG (reference sequence). The CDR3 consists of 12 residues. The DNA of the CDR3 is TGTGCCTGGAGTCCCTCGGTATACGAGCAGTACTTC. It yields the protein CAWSPSVYEQYF.